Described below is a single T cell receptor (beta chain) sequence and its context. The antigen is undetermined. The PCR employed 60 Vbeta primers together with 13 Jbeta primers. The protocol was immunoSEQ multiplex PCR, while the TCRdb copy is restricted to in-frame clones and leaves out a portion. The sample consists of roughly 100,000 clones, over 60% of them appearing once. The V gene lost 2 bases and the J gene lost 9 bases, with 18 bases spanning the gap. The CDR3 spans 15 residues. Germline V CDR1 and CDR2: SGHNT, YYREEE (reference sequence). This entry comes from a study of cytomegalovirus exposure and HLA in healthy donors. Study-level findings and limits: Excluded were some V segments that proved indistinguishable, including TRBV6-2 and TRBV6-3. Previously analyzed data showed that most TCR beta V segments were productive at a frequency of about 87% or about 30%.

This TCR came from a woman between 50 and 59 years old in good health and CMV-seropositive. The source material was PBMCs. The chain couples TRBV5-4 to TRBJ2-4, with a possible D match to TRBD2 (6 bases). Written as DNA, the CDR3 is TGTGCCAGCAGCTTTCGTCCTCCCGACGGGGGCATTCAGTACTTC. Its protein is CASSFRPPDGGIQYF.